This note documents a single T cell receptor beta chain sequence. The antigen remains undetermined. The data originate from a study of T cell repertoires in cytomegalovirus infection. Regarding the study as a whole: Public TCR beta family frequency separated CMV-and-HLA carriers, including in an independent cohort.

MiXCR, applied by TCRdb to the reads, yields one record per CDR3 protein. Among 100,000 or so distinct CDR3 sequences listed, less than 25% were seen once. This sequence was found in a human donor in good health (CMV status not recorded). Some clones in this sample may be carry-over from other donors' samples. The sequencing input was CD8+ T cells from PBMCs.

In DNA form, the CDR3 reads TGCAGTGCTAGACCGGGAGGGCCAAGGAATGAGCAGTTCTTC. It is translated as CSARPGGPRNEQFF. This chain links TRBV20-1 with TRBJ2-1; 8 bases agree with TRBD2. The CDR3 sequence is 14 residues long. V dropped 2 bases and J dropped 7; count of bases not matched to a gene: 7. Germline loops: CDR1 DFQATT, CDR2 SNEGSKA (reference sequence).